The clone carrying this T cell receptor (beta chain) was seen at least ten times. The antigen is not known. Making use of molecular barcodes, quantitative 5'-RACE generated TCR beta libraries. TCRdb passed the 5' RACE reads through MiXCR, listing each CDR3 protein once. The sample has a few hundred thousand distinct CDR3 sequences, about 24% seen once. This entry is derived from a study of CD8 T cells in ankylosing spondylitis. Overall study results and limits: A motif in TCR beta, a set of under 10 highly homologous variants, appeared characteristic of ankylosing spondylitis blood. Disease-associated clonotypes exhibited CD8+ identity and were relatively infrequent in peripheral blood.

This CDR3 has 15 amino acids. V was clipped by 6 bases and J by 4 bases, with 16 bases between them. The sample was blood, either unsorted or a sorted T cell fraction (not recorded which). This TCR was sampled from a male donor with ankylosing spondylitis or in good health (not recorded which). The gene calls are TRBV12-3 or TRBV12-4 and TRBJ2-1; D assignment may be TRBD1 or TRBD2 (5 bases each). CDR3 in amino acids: CASRTRDGHYNEQFF. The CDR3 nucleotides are TGTGCCAGCAGAACCCGGGACGGCCATTACAATGAGCAGTTCTTC.